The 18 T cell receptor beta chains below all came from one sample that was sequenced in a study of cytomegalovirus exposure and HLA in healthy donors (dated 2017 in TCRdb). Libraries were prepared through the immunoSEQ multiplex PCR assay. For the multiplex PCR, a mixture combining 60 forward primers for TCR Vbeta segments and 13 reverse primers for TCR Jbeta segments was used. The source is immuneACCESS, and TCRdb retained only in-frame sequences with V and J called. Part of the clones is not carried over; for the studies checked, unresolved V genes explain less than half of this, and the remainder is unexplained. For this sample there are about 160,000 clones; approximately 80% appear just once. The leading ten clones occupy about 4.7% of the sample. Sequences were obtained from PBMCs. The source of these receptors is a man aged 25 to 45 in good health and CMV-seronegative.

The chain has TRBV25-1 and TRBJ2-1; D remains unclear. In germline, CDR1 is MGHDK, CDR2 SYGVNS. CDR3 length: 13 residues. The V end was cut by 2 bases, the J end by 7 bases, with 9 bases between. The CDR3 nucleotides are TGTGCCAGCAGTGAAAATCCCCCTAATGAGCAGTTCTTC. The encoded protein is CASSENPPNEQFF.

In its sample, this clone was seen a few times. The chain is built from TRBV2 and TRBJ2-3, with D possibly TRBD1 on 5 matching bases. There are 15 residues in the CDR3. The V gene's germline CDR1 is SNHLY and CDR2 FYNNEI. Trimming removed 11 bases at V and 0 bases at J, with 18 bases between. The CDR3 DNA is TGTGCCCGCACTCAGGGTGTTTCTAGCACAGATACGCAGTATTTT. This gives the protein CARTQGVSSTDTQYF. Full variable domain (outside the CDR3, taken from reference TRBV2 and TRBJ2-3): EPEVTQTPSHQVTQMGQEVILRCVPISNHLYFYWYRQILGQKVEFLVSFYNNEISEKSEIFDDQFSVERPDGSNFTLKIRSTKLEDSAMYFCARTQGVSSTDTQYFGPGTRLTVL.

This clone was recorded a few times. The CDR3 reads CASSIYRTGELFF. In DNA, the CDR3 is TGTGCCAGCAGTATCTACAGAACCGGGGAGCTGTTTTTT. The chain uses TRBV28 and TRBJ2-2; D is unclear. The CDR3 has 13 amino acids. Per germline, CDR1 MDHEN and CDR2 SYDVKM. Deletions cut 5 bases from V and 5 bases from J, with 9 bases between.

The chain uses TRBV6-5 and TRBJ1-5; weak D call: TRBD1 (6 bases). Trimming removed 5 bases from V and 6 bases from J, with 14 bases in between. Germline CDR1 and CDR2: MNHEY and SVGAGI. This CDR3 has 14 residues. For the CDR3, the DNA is TGTGCCAGCAGTCGCCAGGGGTCTGGTCAGCCCCAGCATTTT. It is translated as CASSRQGSGQPQHF.

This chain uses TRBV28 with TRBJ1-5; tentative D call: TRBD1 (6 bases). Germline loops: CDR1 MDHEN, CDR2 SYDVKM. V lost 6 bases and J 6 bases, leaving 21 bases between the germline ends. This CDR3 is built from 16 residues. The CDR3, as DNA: TGTGCCAGCAGGCGAACAGGGTACCCCTCAAGTCAGCCCCAGCATTTT. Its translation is CASRRTGYPSSQPQHF. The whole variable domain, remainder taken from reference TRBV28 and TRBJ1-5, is DVKVTQSSRYLVKRTGEKVFLECVQDMDHENMFWYRQDPGLGLRLIYFSYDVKMKEKGDIPEGYSVSREKKERFSLILESASTNQTSMYLCASRRTGYPSSQPQHFGDGTRLSIL.

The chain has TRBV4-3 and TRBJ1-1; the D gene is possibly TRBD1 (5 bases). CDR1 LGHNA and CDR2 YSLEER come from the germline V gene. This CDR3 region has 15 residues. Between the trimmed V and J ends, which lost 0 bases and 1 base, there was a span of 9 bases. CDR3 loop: CASSQEWGGNTEAFF. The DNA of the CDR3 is TGCGCCAGCAGCCAAGAATGGGGGGGGAACACTGAAGCTTTCTTT.

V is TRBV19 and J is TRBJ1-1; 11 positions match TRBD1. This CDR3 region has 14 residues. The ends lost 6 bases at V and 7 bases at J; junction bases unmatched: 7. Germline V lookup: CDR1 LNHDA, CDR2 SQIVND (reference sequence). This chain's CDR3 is CASSRTGGLNEAFF. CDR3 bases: TGTGCCAGTAGCAGGACAGGGGGCTTAAATGAAGCTTTCTTT.

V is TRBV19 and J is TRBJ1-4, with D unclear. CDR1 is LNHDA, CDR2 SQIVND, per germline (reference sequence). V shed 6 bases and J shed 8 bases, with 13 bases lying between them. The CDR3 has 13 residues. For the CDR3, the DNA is TGTGCCAGTAGAAAATACCTAGCGGAAAAACTGTTTTTT. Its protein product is CASRKYLAEKLFF. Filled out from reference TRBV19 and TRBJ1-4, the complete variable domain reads DGGITQSPKYLFRKEGQNVTLSCEQNLNHDAMYWYRQDPGQGLRLIYYSQIVNDFQKGDIAEGYSVSREKKESFPLTVTSAQKNPTAFYLCASRKYLAEKLFFGSGTQLSVL.

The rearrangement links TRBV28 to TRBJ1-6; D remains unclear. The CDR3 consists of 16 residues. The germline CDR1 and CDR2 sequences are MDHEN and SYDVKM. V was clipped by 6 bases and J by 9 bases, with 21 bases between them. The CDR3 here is CASRTADGRILSPLHF. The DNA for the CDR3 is TGTGCCAGCAGAACAGCCGACGGCCGAATCCTTTCACCCCTCCACTTT.

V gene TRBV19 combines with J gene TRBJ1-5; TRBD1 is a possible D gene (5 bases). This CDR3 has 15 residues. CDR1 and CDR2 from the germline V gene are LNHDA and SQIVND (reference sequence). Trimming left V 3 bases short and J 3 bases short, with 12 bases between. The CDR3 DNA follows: TGTGCCAGTAGTATCACGGCAGGGAACAATCAGCCCCAGCATTTT. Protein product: CASSITAGNNQPQHF.

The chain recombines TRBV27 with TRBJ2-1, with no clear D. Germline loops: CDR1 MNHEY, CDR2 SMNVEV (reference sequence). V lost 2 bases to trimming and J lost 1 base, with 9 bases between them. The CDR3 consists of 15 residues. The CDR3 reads CASSLTSQSYNEQFF. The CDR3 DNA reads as TGTGCCAGCAGTTTAACTTCTCAATCCTACAATGAGCAGTTCTTC.

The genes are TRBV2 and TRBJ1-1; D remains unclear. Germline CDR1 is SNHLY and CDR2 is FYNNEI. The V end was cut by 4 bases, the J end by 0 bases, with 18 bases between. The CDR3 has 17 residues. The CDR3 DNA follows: TGTGCCAGCAGTGTACGTGGGAGGGCTCAGGTGAACACTGAAGCTTTCTTT. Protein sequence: CASSVRGRAQVNTEAFF.

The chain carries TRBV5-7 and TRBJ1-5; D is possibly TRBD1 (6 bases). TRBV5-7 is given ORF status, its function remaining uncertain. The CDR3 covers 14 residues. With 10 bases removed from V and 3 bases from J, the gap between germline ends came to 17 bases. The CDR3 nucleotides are TGTGCCCTAGTCAGGACAGACAACAATCAGCCCCAGCATTTT. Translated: CALVRTDNNQPQHF.

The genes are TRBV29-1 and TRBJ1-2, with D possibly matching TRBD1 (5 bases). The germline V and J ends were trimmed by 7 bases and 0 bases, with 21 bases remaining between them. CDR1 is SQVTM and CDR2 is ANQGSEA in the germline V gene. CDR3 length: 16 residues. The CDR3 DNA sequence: TGCAGCGCCCGGGGGGGATGGATAACCTCTAACTATGGCTACACCTTC. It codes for CSARGGWITSNYGYTF.

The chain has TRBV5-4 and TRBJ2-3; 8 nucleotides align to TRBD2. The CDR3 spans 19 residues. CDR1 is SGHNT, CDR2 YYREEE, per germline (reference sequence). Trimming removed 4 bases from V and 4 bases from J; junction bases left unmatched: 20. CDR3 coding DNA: TGTGCCAGCAGCCGTCTTGAGCGGGGGCCGAGAGGGGGGGCAGATACGCAGTATTTT. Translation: CASSRLERGPRGGADTQYF.

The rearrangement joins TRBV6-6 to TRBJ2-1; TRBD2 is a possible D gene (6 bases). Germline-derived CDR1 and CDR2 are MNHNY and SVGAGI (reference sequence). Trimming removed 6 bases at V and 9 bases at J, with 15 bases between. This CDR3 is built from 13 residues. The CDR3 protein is CASRGPGLPEQFF. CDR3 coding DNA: TGTGCCAGCAGGGGTCCGGGACTCCCTGAGCAGTTCTTC.

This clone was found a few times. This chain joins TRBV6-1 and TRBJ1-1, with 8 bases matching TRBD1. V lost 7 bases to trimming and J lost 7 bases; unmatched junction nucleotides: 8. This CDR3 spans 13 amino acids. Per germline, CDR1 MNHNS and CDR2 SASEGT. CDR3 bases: TGTGCCAGCATTAACAGGGGGGGACGTGAAGCTTTCTTT. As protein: CASINRGGREAFF.

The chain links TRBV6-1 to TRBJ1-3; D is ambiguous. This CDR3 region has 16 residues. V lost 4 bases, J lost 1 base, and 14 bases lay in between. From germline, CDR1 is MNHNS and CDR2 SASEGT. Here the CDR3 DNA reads TGTGCCAGCAGTGCCAGACTGATCTCGTCTGGAAACACCATATATTTT. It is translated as CASSARLISSGNTIYF.